These T cell receptor beta chains were read from a single sample in a study of blood T cell repertoires in COVID-19. Clones were sequenced by immunoSEQ multiplex PCR, and TCRdb holds only the in-frame ones, with some missing. The profile shows about 400,000 clones, 89% of them singletons. Specimen: PBMCs or T cells enriched from blood (not recorded which). Receptors originate from a young woman who had recovered from COVID-19. Each CDR3 is given with its conserved first and last residue. The D gene is left open where the match is weak. For some rows the clone size is stated as once, few or many, or as a class when expanded; others skip it.

TRBD1	TRBV18	TRBJ1-6	.	CASSRDSDNSPLHF	TGTGCCAGCTCAAGGGACAGCGATAATTCACCCCTCCACTTT
.	TRBV15	TRBJ1-5	once	CATSRAGSSNQPQHF	TGTGCCACCAGCAGGGCAGGGTCCAGCAATCAGCCCCAGCATTTT
TRBD2	TRBV7-3	TRBJ2-1	.	CASSFTSGSYNEQFF	TGTGCCAGCAGCTTCACTAGCGGGAGTTACAATGAGCAGTTCTTC
.	TRBV18	TRBJ1-2	few	CASSPTTGQYGYTF	TGTGCCAGCTCACCCACGACAGGACAGTATGGCTACACCTTC
TRBD1	TRBV19	TRBJ1-5	.	CASKQQGYNQPQHF	TGTGCCAGTAAACAACAGGGGTACAATCAGCCCCAGCATTTT
TRBD2	TRBV9	TRBJ2-7	once	CASSPLAGSSYEQYF	TGTGCCAGCAGCCCTTTAGCGGGGAGCTCCTACGAGCAGTACTTC
TRBD1	TRBV6-2/TRBV6-3	TRBJ2-1	.	CASSRPGTGNYNEQFF	TGTGCCAGCAGTCGCCCCGGGACAGGGAATTACAATGAGCAGTTCTTC
TRBD2	TRBV11-1	TRBJ2-1	.	CASSLLAGGGSNEQFF	TGTGCCAGCAGCTTACTAGCGGGAGGTGGTAGCAATGAGCAGTTCTTC
.	TRBV12-5	TRBJ2-2	.	CASGLLPTGPAGELFF	TGTGCTAGTGGTTTGCTCCCGACAGGCCCCGCCGGGGAGCTGTTTTTT
TRBD2	TRBV6-5	TRBJ2-7	few	CASSWTSGAYEQYF	TGTGCCAGCAGTTGGACTAGCGGGGCCTACGAGCAGTACTTC
.	TRBV10-3	TRBJ1-1	.	CAISESEGGNTEAFF	TGTGCCATCAGTGAGTCTGAAGGGGGGAACACTGAAGCTTTCTTT
.	TRBV7-9	TRBJ1-2	few	CASSFGPASGVYGYTF	TGTGCCAGCAGCTTCGGCCCCGCGTCGGGGGTTTATGGCTACACCTTC
.	TRBV4-1	TRBJ2-3	.	CASSSRTPPSTDTQYF	TGCGCCAGCAGCTCGCGGACTCCTCCTAGCACAGATACGCAGTATTTT
.	TRBV10-3	TRBJ2-3	.	CAISSSGGTDTQYF	TGTGCCATCTCTAGCTCCGGGGGCACAGATACGCAGTATTTT
.	TRBV5-5	TRBJ1-2	.	CASSSAPGRYGYTF	TGTGCCAGCAGCTCCGCGCCAGGCAGATATGGCTACACCTTC
.	TRBV5-8	TRBJ1-5	.	CASSPNLRGQPQHF	TGTGCCAGCAGCCCAAACCTTAGGGGTCAGCCCCAGCATTTT
.	TRBV11-3	TRBJ2-3	.	CASSLESRSAQYF	TGTGCCAGCAGCTTAGAGTCACGTAGTGCGCAGTATTTT
TRBD2	TRBV4-3	TRBJ2-1	.	CASSQELRGDYHNEQFF	TGCGCCAGCAGCCAAGAGTTGCGGGGGGACTACCACAATGAGCAGTTCTTC
TRBD2	TRBV5-4	TRBJ2-3	once	CASSAGGPRTDTQYF	TGTGCCAGCAGTGCGGGGGGGCCCCGGACAGATACGCAGTATTTT
.	TRBV6-5	TRBJ1-2	.	CASRRGQGNGYTF	TGTGCCAGCAGGCGCGGACAAGGAAATGGCTACACCTTC
.	TRBV2	TRBJ1-1	.	CASRAGRIGTEAFF	TGTGCCAGCAGAGCGGGACGGATAGGCACTGAAGCTTTCTTT
TRBD1	TRBV12-5	TRBJ1-1	.	CASAVQGAFPTEAFF	TGTGCTAGTGCCGTACAGGGGGCTTTTCCGACTGAAGCTTTCTTT
.	TRBV28	TRBJ2-7	once	CASRPGLYEQYF	TGTGCCAGCAGGCCGGGACTCTACGAGCAGTACTTC
.	TRBV15	TRBJ2-1	.	CATSSDEDEQFF	TGTGCCACCAGCAGTGACGAGGATGAGCAGTTCTTC
.	TRBV27	TRBJ1-5	.	CASKGHIDSNQPQHF	TGTGCCAGCAAGGGACACATCGATAGCAATCAGCCCCAGCATTTT
TRBD1	TRBV5-1	TRBJ1-3	few	CASSLGGQGRLNTIYF	TGCGCCAGCAGCTTGGGTGGACAGGGCCGCTTAAACACCATATATTTT
.	TRBV2	TRBJ1-3	.	CASRVQGFGNTIYF	TGTGCCAGCAGAGTACAGGGTTTTGGAAACACCATATATTTT
TRBD2	TRBV10-1	TRBJ2-1	few	CASSDTSGAQFF	TGCGCCAGCAGTGATACTAGCGGGGCGCAGTTCTTC
.	TRBV10-2	TRBJ1-2	.	CASRRRAADSNYGYTF	TGCGCCAGCAGGCGGAGGGCCGCTGATTCTAACTATGGCTACACCTTC
TRBD2	TRBV19	TRBJ2-7	.	CASSMGLAGVYEQYF	TGTGCCAGTAGTATGGGACTAGCGGGAGTGTACGAGCAGTACTTC
TRBD1	TRBV2	TRBJ1-1	once	CASRRDRGYGTEAFF	TGTGCCAGCAGGAGGGACAGGGGGTATGGCACTGAAGCTTTCTTT
.	TRBV3-1/TRBV3-2	TRBJ2-5	.	CASSYRVQETQYF	TGTGCCAGCAGCTACAGGGTCCAAGAGACCCAGTACTTC
TRBD2	TRBV24-1	TRBJ2-1	.	CATSDPGLAGTTRQFF	TGTGCCACCAGTGATCCGGGACTAGCGGGTACTACACGGCAGTTCTTC
.	TRBV2	TRBJ2-3	.	CASTEGNSGSTDTQYF	TGTGCCAGCACCGAAGGGAATAGCGGAAGCACAGATACGCAGTATTTT
TRBD1	TRBV9	TRBJ2-6	.	CASSGQGSSGANVLTF	TGTGCCAGCAGCGGACAGGGGAGCTCTGGGGCCAACGTCCTGACTTTC
TRBD1	TRBV11-2	TRBJ2-2	.	CASSATGGNGELFF	TGTGCCAGCAGCGCCACAGGGGGGAACGGGGAGCTGTTTTTT
TRBD2	TRBV7-2	TRBJ2-3	few	CASSLSGGDTQYF	TGTGCCAGCAGCTTAAGCGGGGGGGATACGCAGTATTTT
TRBD2	TRBV10-1	TRBJ2-1	few	CASSEELAGENNEQFF	TGCGCCAGCAGTGAGGAACTAGCGGGGGAGAACAATGAGCAGTTCTTC
.	TRBV30	TRBJ1-2	once	CACKQEFSSSSSYTF	TGTGCCTGTAAACAGGAATTTTCGTCTTCGTCTAGCTACACCTTC
TRBD2	TRBV5-1	TRBJ2-1	.	CASSPLSGRPYNEQFF	TGCGCCAGCAGCCCACTGAGCGGGAGACCATACAATGAGCAGTTCTTC
.	TRBV18	TRBJ2-1	.	CASGGGVSSSYNEQFF	TGTGCCAGTGGAGGAGGGGTTTCTAGCTCCTACAATGAGCAGTTCTTC
.	TRBV10-3	TRBJ1-5	.	CAISEGQGSQPQHF	TGTGCCATCAGTGAGGGGCAGGGGAGTCAGCCCCAGCATTTT
TRBD1	TRBV5-4	TRBJ2-1	once	CASSIRTGGEQFF	TGTGCCAGCAGCATCAGGACAGGGGGTGAGCAGTTCTTC
.	TRBV12-3/TRBV12-4	TRBJ1-1	.	CASTTAGNTEAFF	TGTGCCAGCACCACCGCCGGGAACACTGAAGCTTTCTTT
.	TRBV3-1/TRBV3-2	TRBJ1-5	.	CASSQSTADQPQHF	TGTGCCAGCAGCCAGAGTACGGCGGATCAGCCCCAGCATTTT
TRBD1	TRBV2	TRBJ1-4	.	CATQGGYEKLFF	TGTGCTACACAGGGGGGGTATGAAAAACTGTTTTTT
TRBD1	TRBV4-1	TRBJ2-1	.	CASSQESGTGPYNEQFF	TGCGCCAGCAGCCAAGAATCCGGGACAGGCCCCTACAATGAGCAGTTCTTC
.	TRBV5-6	TRBJ2-3	.	CASSSTGTTQYF	TGTGCCAGCAGCTCCACAGGGACTACGCAGTATTTT
.	TRBV6-2/TRBV6-3	TRBJ2-7	.	CASSYSISNNEQYF	TGTGCCAGCAGTTACTCGATATCGAACAACGAGCAGTACTTC